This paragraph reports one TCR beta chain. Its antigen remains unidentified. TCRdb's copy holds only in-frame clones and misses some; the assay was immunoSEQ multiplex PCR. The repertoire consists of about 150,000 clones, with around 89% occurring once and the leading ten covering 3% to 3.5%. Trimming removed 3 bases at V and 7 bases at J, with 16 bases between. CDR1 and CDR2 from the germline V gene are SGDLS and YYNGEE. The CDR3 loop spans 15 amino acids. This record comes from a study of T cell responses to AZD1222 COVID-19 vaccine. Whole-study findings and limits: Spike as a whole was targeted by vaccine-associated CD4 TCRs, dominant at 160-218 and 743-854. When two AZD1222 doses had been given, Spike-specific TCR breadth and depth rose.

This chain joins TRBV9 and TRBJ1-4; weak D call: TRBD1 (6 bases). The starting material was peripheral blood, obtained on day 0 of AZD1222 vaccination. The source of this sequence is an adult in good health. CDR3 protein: CASSGSGASSEKLFF. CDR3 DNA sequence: TGTGCCAGCAGCGGATCAGGGGCGAGTAGTGAAAAACTGTTTTTT.